The sequence of this T cell receptor beta chain was determined in a study of T cell responses to AZD1222 COVID-19 vaccine. Regarding this clone: Its antigen remains unidentified.

Assay used: immunoSEQ multiplex PCR; TCRdb lists only in-frame clones, some missing. Of tens of thousands of clones listed, over 75% are singletons. The germline gives CDR1 SGHRS, CDR2 YFSETQ. J lost 0 bases, V lost 2 bases, and 6 bases had no gene match. The CDR3 spans 16 residues. Study conclusions and caveats: The peak T cell response came first, and repertoires were sampled only after it.

The chain couples TRBV5-1 to TRBJ2-3; 7 bases agree with TRBD1. The receptor comes from an adult in good health. The sequencing used peripheral blood, collected on day 0 of MenACWY control vaccination. The CDR3 sequence: CASSLGQDRSTDTQYF. The CDR3, as DNA: TGCGCCAGCAGCTTAGGACAGGACCGAAGCACAGATACGCAGTATTTT.